The rows below give T cell receptor beta chains drawn from one sample of a study of cytomegalovirus exposure and HLA in healthy donors. The method was immunoSEQ multiplex PCR; TCRdb's version includes in-frame clones alone and lacks a portion of them. The repertoire includes more than 80,000 clones, roughly 74% of them detected once, and 13% to 15% sits in the top ten. Input material: PBMCs. All receptors derive from a woman in her 70s in good health and CMV-seropositive. The CDR3 runs from the conserved cysteine through the conserved F or W. The D gene is left open where the match is weak.

J: TRBJ1-3
V: TRBV5-6
D: NA
CDR3: CASSLAAGNTIYF

J: TRBJ1-2
V: TRBV5-4
D: NA
CDR3: CASSSDKYGYTF

J: TRBJ2-7
V: TRBV7-2
D: TRBD2
CDR3: CASSPLAGGMYEQYF

J: TRBJ2-1
V: TRBV29-1
D: TRBD1
CDR3: CSASGGSYNEQFF

J: TRBJ2-3
V: TRBV19
D: TRBD1
CDR3: CASSNGQATSTDTQYF

J: TRBJ2-1
V: TRBV10-3
D: TRBD2
CDR3: CAISEGRLADNEQFF

J: TRBJ2-3
V: TRBV5-6
D: TRBD2
CDR3: CASSQEAGADTQYF

J: TRBJ2-1
V: TRBV14
D: TRBD1
CDR3: CASSQRQGASYNEQFF

J: TRBJ1-5
V: TRBV5-1
D: TRBD1
CDR3: CASSPGQGSNQPQHF

J: TRBJ1-3
V: TRBV11-2
D: NA
CDR3: CASSLDTGRNTIYF

J: TRBJ2-7
V: TRBV9
D: TRBD2
CDR3: CASSPIPGGSYEQYF

J: TRBJ2-7
V: TRBV7-8
D: NA
CDR3: CASSLLDEQYF

J: TRBJ1-5
V: TRBV10-2
D: NA
CDR3: CASSSHGRQPQHF

J: TRBJ2-7
V: TRBV27
D: TRBD2
CDR3: CASSISGGGGYEQYF

J: TRBJ1-2
V: TRBV5-4
D: TRBD1
CDR3: CASSLELRGQEHGYTF

J: TRBJ1-2
V: TRBV6-5
D: NA
CDR3: CASRRDTGGVRYTF

J: TRBJ2-7
V: TRBV7-9
D: TRBD1
CDR3: CASSSTPGQGVYEQYF

J: TRBJ2-5
V: TRBV6-6
D: TRBD1
CDR3: CASLRDRVMKTQYF

J: TRBJ2-1
V: TRBV7-3
D: TRBD1
CDR3: CASSSRTGRSDNEQFF

J: TRBJ1-5
V: TRBV7-8
D: TRBD1
CDR3: CASSLYMTGSGGNQPQHF

J: TRBJ2-1
V: TRBV7-8
D: TRBD2
CDR3: CASSLAGGPVGEQFF

J: TRBJ2-3
V: TRBV7-3
D: TRBD2
CDR3: CASGLAGATDTQYF

J: NA
V: TRBV19
D: TRBD2
CDR3: CASSIGAGVYNEQFF

J: TRBJ1-1
V: TRBV9
D: TRBD1
CDR3: CASSVFPQGAGTEAFF

J: TRBJ2-7
V: TRBV28
D: NA
CDR3: CASSNPGVSYEQYF

J: TRBJ2-3
V: TRBV10-3
D: NA
CDR3: CAISESQGSTDTQYF

J: TRBJ2-3
V: TRBV11-3
D: TRBD2
CDR3: CASSLSSGVTDTQYF

J: TRBJ2-1
V: TRBV28
D: NA
CDR3: CASTRTASYNEQFF

J: TRBJ1-1
V: TRBV7-8
D: NA
CDR3: CASSYNPNTEAFF

J: TRBJ1-4
V: TRBV14
D: TRBD1
CDR3: CASSQANLYIQGADEKLFF

J: TRBJ2-5
V: TRBV5-1
D: TRBD2
CDR3: CASSREGGEQETQYF

J: TRBJ1-2
V: TRBV7-8
D: NA
CDR3: CASSLVGDGYTF

J: TRBJ2-5
V: TRBV28
D: NA
CDR3: CASSLYEGAQYF

J: TRBJ2-1
V: TRBV5-1
D: TRBD2
CDR3: CATRTSGNNEQFF

J: TRBJ1-4
V: TRBV7-6
D: NA
CDR3: CASSSPRTELFF

J: TRBJ1-5
V: TRBV10-3
D: NA
CDR3: CATRGGAGQPQHF

J: TRBJ1-5
V: TRBV4-1
D: NA
CDR3: CASSQGWGDQPQHF

J: TRBJ1-5
V: TRBV6-5
D: TRBD1
CDR3: CASSSNRQGRRPQHF

J: TRBJ1-1
V: TRBV7-9
D: NA
CDR3: CASSPPEFRGLNTEAFF

J: TRBJ2-1
V: TRBV7-9
D: NA
CDR3: CASRAFGTHPNEQFF

J: TRBJ2-1
V: TRBV6-5
D: TRBD2
CDR3: CASSYGGRALDEQFF